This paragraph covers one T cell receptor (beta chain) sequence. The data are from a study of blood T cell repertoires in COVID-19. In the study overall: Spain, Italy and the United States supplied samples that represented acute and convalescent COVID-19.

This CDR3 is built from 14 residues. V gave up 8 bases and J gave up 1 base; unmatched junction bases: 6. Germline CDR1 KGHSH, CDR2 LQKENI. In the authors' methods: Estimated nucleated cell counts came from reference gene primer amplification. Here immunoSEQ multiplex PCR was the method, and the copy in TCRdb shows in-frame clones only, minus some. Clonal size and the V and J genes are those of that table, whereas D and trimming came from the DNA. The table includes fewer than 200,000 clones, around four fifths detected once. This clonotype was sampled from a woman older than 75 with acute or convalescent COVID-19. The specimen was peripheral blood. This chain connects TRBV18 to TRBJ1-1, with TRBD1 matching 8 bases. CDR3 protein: CASRRGTGNTEAFF. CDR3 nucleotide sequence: TGTGCCAGCCGAAGGGGGACAGGGAACACTGAAGCTTTCTTT.